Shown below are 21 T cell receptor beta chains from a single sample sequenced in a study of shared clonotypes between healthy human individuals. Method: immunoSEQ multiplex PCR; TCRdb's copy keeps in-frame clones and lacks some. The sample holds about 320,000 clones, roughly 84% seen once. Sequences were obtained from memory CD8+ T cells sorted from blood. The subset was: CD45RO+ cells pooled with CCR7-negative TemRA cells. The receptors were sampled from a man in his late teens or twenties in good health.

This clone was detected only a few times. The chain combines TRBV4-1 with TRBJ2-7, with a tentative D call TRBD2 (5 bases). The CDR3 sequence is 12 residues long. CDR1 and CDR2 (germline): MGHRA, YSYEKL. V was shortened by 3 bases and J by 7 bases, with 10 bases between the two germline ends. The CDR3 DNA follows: TGCGCCAGCAGCCATGGAGGCCTGGAGCAGTACTTC. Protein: CASSHGGLEQYF.

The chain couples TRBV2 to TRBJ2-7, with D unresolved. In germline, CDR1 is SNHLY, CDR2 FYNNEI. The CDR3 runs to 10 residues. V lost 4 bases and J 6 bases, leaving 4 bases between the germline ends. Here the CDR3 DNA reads TGTGCCAGCAGTGGAGGCGAGCAGTACTTC. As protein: CASSGGEQYF.

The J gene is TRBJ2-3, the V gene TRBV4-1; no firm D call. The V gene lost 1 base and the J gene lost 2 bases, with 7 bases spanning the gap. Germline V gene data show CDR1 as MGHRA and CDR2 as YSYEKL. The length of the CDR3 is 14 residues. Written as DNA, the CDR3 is TGCGCCAGCAGCCAAGTCTTATACACAGATACGCAGTATTTT. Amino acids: CASSQVLYTDTQYF.

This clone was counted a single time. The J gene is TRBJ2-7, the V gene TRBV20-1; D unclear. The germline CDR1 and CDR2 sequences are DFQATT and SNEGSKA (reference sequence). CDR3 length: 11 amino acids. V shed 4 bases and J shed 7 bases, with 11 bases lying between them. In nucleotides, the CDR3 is TGCAGTGCTACCCGCCGGTTGGAGCAGTACTTC. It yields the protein CSATRRLEQYF.

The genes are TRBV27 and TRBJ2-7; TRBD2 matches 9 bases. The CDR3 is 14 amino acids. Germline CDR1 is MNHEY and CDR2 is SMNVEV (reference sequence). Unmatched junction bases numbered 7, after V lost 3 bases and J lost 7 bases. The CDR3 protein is CASSLAGGILEQYF. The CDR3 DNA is TGTGCCAGCAGTTTGGCGGGGGGGATCCTGGAGCAGTACTTC.

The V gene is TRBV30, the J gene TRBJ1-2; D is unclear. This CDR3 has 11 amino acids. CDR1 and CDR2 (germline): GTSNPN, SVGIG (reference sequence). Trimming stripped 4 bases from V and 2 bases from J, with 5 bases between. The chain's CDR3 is CAWNRNYGYTF. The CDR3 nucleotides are TGTGCCTGGAATCGGAACTATGGCTACACCTTC.

CDR3 in amino acids: CASSLWRMTSYEQYF. The CDR3 DNA follows: TGTGCCAGCAGTTTATGGCGCATGACGTCCTACGAGCAGTACTTC. The V call is TRBV28, the J call TRBJ2-7; unclear D gene. Germline loops: CDR1 MDHEN, CDR2 SYDVKM. Trimming removed 0 bases from V and 1 base from J, with 10 bases in between. The CDR3 has 15 amino acids.

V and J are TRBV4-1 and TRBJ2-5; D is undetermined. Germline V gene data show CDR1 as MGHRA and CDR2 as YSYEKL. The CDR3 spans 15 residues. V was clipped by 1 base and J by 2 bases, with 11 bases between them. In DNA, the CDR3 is TGCGCCAGCAGCCAAGGTCGCCACAGACAAGAGACCCAGTACTTC. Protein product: CASSQGRHRQETQYF.

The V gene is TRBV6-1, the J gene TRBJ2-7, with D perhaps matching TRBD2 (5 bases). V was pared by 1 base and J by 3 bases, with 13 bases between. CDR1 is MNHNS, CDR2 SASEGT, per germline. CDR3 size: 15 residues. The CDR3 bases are TGTGCCAGCAGTGAAGAAGGCTCTGGAGGCTACGAGCAGTACTTC. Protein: CASSEEGSGGYEQYF.

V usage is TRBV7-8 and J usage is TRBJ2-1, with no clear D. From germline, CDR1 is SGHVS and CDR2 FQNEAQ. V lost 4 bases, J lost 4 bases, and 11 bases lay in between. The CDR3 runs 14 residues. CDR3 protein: CASSYLADYNEQFF. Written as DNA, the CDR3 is TGTGCCAGCAGCTATCTGGCAGATTACAATGAGCAGTTCTTC. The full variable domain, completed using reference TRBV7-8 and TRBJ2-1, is GAGVSQSPRYKVAKRGQDVALRCDPISGHVSLFWYQQALGQGPEFLTYFQNEAQLDKSGLPSDRFFAERPEGSVSTLKIQRTQQEDSAVYLCASSYLADYNEQFFGPGTRLTVL.

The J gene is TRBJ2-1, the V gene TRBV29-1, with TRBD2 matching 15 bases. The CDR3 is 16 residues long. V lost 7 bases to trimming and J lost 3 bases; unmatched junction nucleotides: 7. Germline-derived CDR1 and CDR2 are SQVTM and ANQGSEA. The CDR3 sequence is CSGRTSGRAHYNEQFF. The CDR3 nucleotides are TGCAGCGGCAGGACTAGCGGGAGGGCCCACTACAATGAGCAGTTCTTC.

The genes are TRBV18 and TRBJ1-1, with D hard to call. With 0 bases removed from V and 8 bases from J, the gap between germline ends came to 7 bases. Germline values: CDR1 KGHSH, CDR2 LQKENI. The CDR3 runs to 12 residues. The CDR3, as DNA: TGTGCCAGCTCACCACCCCTCGAGGAAGCTTTCTTT. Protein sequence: CASSPPLEEAFF.

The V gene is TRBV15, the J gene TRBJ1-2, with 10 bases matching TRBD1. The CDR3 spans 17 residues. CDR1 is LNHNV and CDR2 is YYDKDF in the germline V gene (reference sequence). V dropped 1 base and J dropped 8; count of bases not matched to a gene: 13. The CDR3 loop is CATSRGYWDRGSVGYTF. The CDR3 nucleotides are TGTGCCACCAGCAGAGGGTATTGGGACAGGGGATCGGTGGGCTACACCTTC.

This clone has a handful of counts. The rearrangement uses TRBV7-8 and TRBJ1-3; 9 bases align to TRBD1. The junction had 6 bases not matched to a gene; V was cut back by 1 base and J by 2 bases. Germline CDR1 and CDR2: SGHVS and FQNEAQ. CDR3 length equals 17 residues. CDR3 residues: CASSLGGTGWTGNTIYF. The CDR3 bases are TGTGCCAGCAGCTTAGGGGGGACAGGGTGGACTGGAAACACCATATATTTT.

The CDR3 protein is CASSLGWDRERSSYEQYF. CDR3 coding DNA: TGTGCCAGCAGCTTAGGTTGGGACAGGGAAAGAAGTTCCTACGAGCAGTACTTC. The rearrangement joins TRBV7-2 to TRBJ2-7, with TRBD1 identical over 9 bases. Germline V CDR1 and CDR2: SGHTA, FQGNSA. V lost 1 base and J lost 1; bases outside the gene matches: 11. The CDR3 totals 18 residues.

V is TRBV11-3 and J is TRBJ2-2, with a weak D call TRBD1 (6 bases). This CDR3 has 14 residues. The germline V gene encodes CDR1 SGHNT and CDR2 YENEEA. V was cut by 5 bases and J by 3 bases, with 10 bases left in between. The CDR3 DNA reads TGTGCCAGCAGCCTAACAGGGTACACCGGGGAGCTGTTTTTT. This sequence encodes CASSLTGYTGELFF.

The CDR3 region is CASSQGTGYGYTF. As DNA, the CDR3 is TGCGCCAGCAGCCAGGGGACAGGGTATGGCTACACCTTC. This rearrangement joins TRBV4-3 to TRBJ1-2; TRBD1 matches at 9 bases. This CDR3 comprises 13 residues. With 3 bases clipped from V and 5 bases from J, the junction kept 1 base outside the gene matches. The V gene's germline CDR1 is LGHNA and CDR2 YSLEER.

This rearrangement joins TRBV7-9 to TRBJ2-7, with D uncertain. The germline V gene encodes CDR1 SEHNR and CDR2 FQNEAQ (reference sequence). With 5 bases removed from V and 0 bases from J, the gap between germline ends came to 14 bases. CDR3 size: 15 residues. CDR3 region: CASSQLSPPSYEQYF. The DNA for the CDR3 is TGTGCCAGCAGCCAACTCTCTCCCCCCTCCTACGAGCAGTACTTC.

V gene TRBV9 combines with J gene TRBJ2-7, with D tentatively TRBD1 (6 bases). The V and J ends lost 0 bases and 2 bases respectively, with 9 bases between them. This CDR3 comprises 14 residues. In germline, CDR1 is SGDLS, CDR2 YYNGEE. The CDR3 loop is CASSVEGGPYEQYF. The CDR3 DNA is TGTGCCAGCAGCGTAGAAGGGGGACCCTACGAGCAGTACTTC.

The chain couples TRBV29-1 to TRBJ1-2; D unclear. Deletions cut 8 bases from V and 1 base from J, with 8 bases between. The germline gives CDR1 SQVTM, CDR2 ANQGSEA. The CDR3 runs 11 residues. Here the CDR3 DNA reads TGCAGCTATTTGGATAACTATGGCTACACCTTC. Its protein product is CSYLDNYGYTF.

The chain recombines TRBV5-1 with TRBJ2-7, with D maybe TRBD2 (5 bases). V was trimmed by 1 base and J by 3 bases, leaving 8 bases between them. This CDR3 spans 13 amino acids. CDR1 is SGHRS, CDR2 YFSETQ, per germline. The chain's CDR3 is CASSLTGYYEQYF. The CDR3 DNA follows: TGCGCCAGCAGCTTGACGGGGTACTACGAGCAGTACTTC.